The 16 T cell receptor beta chains presented below share a single source sample, sequenced in a study of CD8+ T cells in alopecia areata. Treatment described: oral pan-JAK inhibitor, 5-10 mg twice daily. The sequencing template was cDNA reverse transcribed from extracted RNA. Clones were read by immunoSEQ multiplex PCR, and TCRdb kept only the in-frame ones, dropping some. The table lists 90,000 or so clones, about 44% of them singletons. Sequencing was performed on CD8+ T cells sorted from blood, taken at week 24, from a patient treated with tofacitinib. The receptors were gathered from a human donor with alopecia areata.

The chain carries TRBV7-6 and TRBJ1-2; TRBD1 might be the D (5 bases). In germline, CDR1 is SGHVS, CDR2 FNYEAQ. The CDR3 covers 14 residues. Trimming pared 10 bases from V and 4 bases from J, leaving 19 bases between. The CDR3 DNA reads TGTGCCAACGCCACAGGACCCAGTCTCTATGGCTACACCTTC. Translation: CANATGPSLYGYTF.

This sequence joins TRBV4-1 and TRBJ2-1, with D hard to call. Trimming cost V 1 base and J 0 bases, with 10 bases left between them. The CDR3 spans 16 residues. Germline CDR1 MGHRA, CDR2 YSYEKL. CDR3 in amino acids: CASSQVHTSSYNEQFF. In DNA, the CDR3 is TGCGCCAGCAGCCAAGTTCACACAAGCTCCTACAATGAGCAGTTCTTC.

V gene TRBV7-3 combines with J gene TRBJ2-7; 14 bases map to TRBD2. V was pared by 5 bases and J by 4 bases, with 7 bases of the junction left unmatched. CDR3 length: 16 residues. The V gene's germline CDR1 is SGHTA and CDR2 FQGTGA. The CDR3 region has the DNA TGTGCCAGCAGCCCCTCGGGACTAGCGGGAGAATACGAGCAGTACTTC. Residues: CASSPSGLAGEYEQYF.

This chain uses TRBV27 with TRBJ2-2; D unclear. The CDR3 is 14 amino acids. The V end was cut by 8 bases, the J end by 1 base, with 11 bases between. The V gene's germline CDR1 is MNHEY and CDR2 SMNVEV (reference sequence). The CDR3 nucleotides are TGTGCCAGCGAAGATTGGATGAACACCGGGGAGCTGTTTTTT. Encoded protein: CASEDWMNTGELFF.

The chain combines TRBV27 with TRBJ1-2; D remains unclear. The V and J ends lost 7 bases and 3 bases respectively, with 12 bases between them. This CDR3 comprises 13 residues. Germline assignment: CDR1 MNHEY and CDR2 SMNVEV (reference sequence). The CDR3: CASKRARDYGYTF. The CDR3 nucleotides read TGTGCCAGCAAACGGGCGAGGGACTATGGCTACACCTTC.

The chain joins TRBV9 to TRBJ2-1; TRBD2 agrees at 7 bases. The V gene's germline CDR1 is SGDLS and CDR2 YYNGEE. The CDR3 covers 12 residues. V dropped 5 bases and J dropped 10; count of bases not matched to a gene: 6. This chain's CDR3 is CASSATSQEQFF. CDR3 coding DNA: TGTGCCAGCAGTGCGACTAGCCAGGAGCAGTTCTTC.

The chain has TRBV10-3 and TRBJ2-3; a possible D gene is TRBD2 (5 bases). Germline CDR1 is ENHRY and CDR2 is SYGVKD. The length of the CDR3 is 14 residues. Trimming pared 5 bases from V and 0 bases from J, leaving 9 bases between. In DNA, the CDR3 is TGTGCCATCAGTCCCGGGATAAGCACAGATACGCAGTATTTT. Translating it yields CAISPGISTDTQYF.

The chain carries TRBV4-1 and TRBJ2-1; no clear D. V was clipped by 1 base and J by 1 base, with 8 bases between them. Germline V lookup: CDR1 MGHRA, CDR2 YSYEKL. This CDR3 comprises 15 residues. DNA of the CDR3: TGCGCCAGCAGCCAAGGATCGCTATCCTACAATGAGCAGTTCTTC. It codes for CASSQGSLSYNEQFF.

The chain employs TRBV15 and TRBJ1-2, with no clear D. This CDR3 is built from 16 residues. Trimming removed 5 bases at V and 4 bases at J, with 20 bases between. Germline values: CDR1 LNHNV, CDR2 YYDKDF (reference sequence). The DNA for the CDR3 is TGTGCCACCAGCGGTTGGGCCCAAAATCGTACCTATGGCTACACCTTC. It translates to CATSGWAQNRTYGYTF.

This clone turned up a few times. V usage is TRBV30 and J usage is TRBJ2-7, with 11 bases fitting TRBD2. The ends lost 2 bases at V and 3 bases at J; junction bases unmatched: 12. Germline V lookup: CDR1 GTSNPN, CDR2 SVGIG (reference sequence). CDR3 length equals 17 residues. The chain's CDR3 is CAWSSNRLAGPYYEQYF. The CDR3 region has the DNA TGTGCCTGGAGTTCCAACCGACTAGCGGGACCATACTACGAGCAGTACTTC.

Here the CDR3 reads CSAQFYGYTF. In DNA, the CDR3 is TGCAGTGCTCAGTTCTATGGCTACACCTTC. The chain recombines TRBV20-1 with TRBJ1-2; D unresolved. V lost 5 bases and J 4 bases, leaving 5 bases between the germline ends. CDR3 size: 10 residues. CDR1 DFQATT and CDR2 SNEGSKA come from the germline V gene (reference sequence).

This clone was counted a few times. CDR3 loop: CASSQEGGGTNEKLFF. CDR3 DNA: TGCGCCAGCAGCCAAGAAGGGGGCGGCACTAATGAAAAACTGTTTTTT. This rearrangement joins TRBV4-1 to TRBJ1-4; the match to TRBD1 covers 7 bases. CDR1 is MGHRA and CDR2 is YSYEKL in the germline V gene. The CDR3 runs to 16 residues. Trimming took 0 bases from V and 2 from J; bases not matched to a gene: 3.

This chain uses TRBV25-1 with TRBJ1-2; 7 nucleotides match TRBD1. With V trimmed by 1 base and J by 4 bases, 3 bases remained unmatched. The germline CDR1 and CDR2 sequences are MGHDK and SYGVNS. This CDR3 has 14 amino acids. This CDR3 is CASSESAGGYGYTF. The CDR3 DNA follows: TGTGCCAGCAGTGAATCGGCAGGGGGCTATGGCTACACCTTC.

This chain links TRBV15 with TRBJ2-4, with D hard to call. The CDR3 totals 15 residues. Trimming pared 6 bases from V and 1 base from J, leaving 13 bases between. Germline-derived CDR1 and CDR2 are LNHNV and YYDKDF (reference sequence). As DNA, the CDR3 is TGTGCCACCAGTTACAACTCCGGGGCCAAAAACATTCAGTACTTC. Translation gives CATSYNSGAKNIQYF.

This clone was detected once. The chain has TRBV11-2 and TRBJ2-7, with D possibly called TRBD1 or TRBD2 (5 bases each). Looked up from germline, CDR1 is SGHAT and CDR2 is FQNNGV. Deletions cut 4 bases from V and 2 bases from J, with 12 bases between. The CDR3 totals 14 residues. DNA for the CDR3: TGTGCCAGCAGCTGGGGACCCCTTACCTACGAGCAGTACTTC. This codes for CASSWGPLTYEQYF.

The genes are TRBV9 and TRBJ2-7; weak D call: TRBD2 (7 bases). V lost 5 bases to trimming and J lost 5 bases, with 17 bases between them. The length of the CDR3 is 14 residues. Germline V gene data show CDR1 as SGDLS and CDR2 as YYNGEE. CDR3 region: CASSYQGRANEQYF. CDR3 coding DNA: TGTGCCAGCAGTTACCAGGGGAGGGCCAACGAGCAGTACTTC.